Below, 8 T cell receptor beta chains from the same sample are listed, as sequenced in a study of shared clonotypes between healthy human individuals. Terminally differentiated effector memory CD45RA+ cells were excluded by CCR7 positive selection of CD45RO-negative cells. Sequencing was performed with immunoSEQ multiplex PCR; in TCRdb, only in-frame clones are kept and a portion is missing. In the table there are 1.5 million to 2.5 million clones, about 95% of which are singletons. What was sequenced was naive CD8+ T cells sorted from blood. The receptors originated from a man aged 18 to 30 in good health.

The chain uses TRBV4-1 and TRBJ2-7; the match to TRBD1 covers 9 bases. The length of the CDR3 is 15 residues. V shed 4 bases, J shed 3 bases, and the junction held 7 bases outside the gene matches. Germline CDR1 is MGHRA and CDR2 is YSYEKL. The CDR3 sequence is CASSLKTGGSYEQYF. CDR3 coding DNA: TGCGCCAGCAGCCTAAAGACAGGGGGTAGCTACGAGCAGTACTTC.

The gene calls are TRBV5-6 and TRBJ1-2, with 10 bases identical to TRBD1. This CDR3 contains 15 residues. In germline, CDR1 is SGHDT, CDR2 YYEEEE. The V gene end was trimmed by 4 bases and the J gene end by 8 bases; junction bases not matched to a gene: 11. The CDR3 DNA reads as TGTGCCAGCAGCCAGACCGGGACAGGGGTAGGAGGCTACACCTTC. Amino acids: CASSQTGTGVGGYTF.

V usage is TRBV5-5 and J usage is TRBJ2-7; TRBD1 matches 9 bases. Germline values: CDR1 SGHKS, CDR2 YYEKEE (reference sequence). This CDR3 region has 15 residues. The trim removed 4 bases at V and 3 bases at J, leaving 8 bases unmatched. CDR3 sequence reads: CASSPRTGAYYEQYF. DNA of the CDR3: TGTGCCAGCAGCCCGCGGACAGGGGCGTACTACGAGCAGTACTTC.

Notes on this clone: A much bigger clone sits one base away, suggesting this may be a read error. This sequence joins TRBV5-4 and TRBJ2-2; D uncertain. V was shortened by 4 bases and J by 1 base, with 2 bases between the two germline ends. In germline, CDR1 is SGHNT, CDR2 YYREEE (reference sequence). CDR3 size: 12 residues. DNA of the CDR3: TGTGCCAGCAGCGTGAACACCGGGGAGCTGTTTTTT. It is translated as CASSVNTGELFF.

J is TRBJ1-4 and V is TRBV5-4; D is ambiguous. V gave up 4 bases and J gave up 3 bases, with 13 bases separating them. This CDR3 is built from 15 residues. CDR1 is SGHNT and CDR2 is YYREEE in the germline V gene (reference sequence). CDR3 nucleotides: TGTGCCAGCAGCGCCTCGGGCGGATCTAATGAAAAACTGTTTTTT. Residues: CASSASGGSNEKLFF.

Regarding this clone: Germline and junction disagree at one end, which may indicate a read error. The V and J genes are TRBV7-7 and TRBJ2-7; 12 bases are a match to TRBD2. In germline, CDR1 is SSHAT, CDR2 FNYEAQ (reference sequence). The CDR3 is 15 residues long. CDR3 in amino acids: CASSLLAGGTYEQYF. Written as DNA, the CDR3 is TGTGCTAGCAGCTTGCTAGCGGGAGGGACCTACGAGCAGTACTTC.

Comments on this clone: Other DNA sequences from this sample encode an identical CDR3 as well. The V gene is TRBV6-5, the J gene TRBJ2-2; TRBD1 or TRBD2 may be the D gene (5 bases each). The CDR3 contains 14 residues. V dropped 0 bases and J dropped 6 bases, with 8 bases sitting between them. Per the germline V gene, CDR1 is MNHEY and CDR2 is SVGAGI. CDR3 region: CASSYSQGPGELFF. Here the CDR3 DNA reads TGTGCCAGCAGTTACTCCCAGGGACCCGGGGAGCTGTTTTTT.

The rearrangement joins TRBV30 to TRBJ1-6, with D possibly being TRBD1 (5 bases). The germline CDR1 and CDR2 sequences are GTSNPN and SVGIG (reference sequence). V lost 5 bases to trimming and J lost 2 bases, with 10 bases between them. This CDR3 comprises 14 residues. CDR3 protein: CAWVDRAYNSPLHF. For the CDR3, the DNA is TGTGCCTGGGTTGACAGAGCCTATAATTCACCCCTCCACTTT. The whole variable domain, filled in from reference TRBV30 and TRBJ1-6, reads SQTIHQWPATLVQPVGSPLSLECTVEGTSNPNLYWYRQAAGRGLQLLFYSVGIGQISSEVPQNLSASRPQDRQFILSSKKLLLSDSGFYLCAWVDRAYNSPLHFGNGTRLTVT.